This T cell receptor (beta chain) was identified during a study of blood T cell repertoires in COVID-19. In the study overall: The United States, Italy and Spain provided the acute and convalescent COVID-19 samples. The cDNA or gDNA used as material had been derived from T cells, B-cell-depleted T cells, or PBMCs.

This CDR3 comprises 15 residues. Germline V gene sequence: CDR1 LNHNV, CDR2 YYDKDF (reference sequence). J gave up 4 bases and V 1 base, and 3 bases lay outside the gene matches. The authors' processing: How many nucleated cells were present was estimated from reference gene primer amplification. Produced via immunoSEQ multiplex PCR; TCRdb's table is partial and in-frame only. V and J calls and clone size are as listed in that table; D and trimming were resolved from the DNA. The data contain approximately 130,000 clones, 85% of them seen just once; the ten biggest clones take up roughly 4.5%. Sequenced: peripheral blood. V and J are TRBV15 and TRBJ1-2, with 10 bases fitting TRBD1. The sequence derives from a human donor in a cohort sampled during active COVID-19. For the CDR3, the DNA is TGTGCCACCAGCAGAGGACAGGGGGCGTTCTATGGCTACACCTTC. Its protein is CATSRGQGAFYGYTF.